What follows are 23 T cell receptor beta chains derived from one specimen sequenced in a study of cytomegalovirus exposure and HLA in healthy donors. The PCR made use of 60 Vbeta and 13 Jbeta primers. Profiling relied on immunoSEQ multiplex PCR, and the TCRdb table lists in-frame clones only, not all of them. The sample includes around 140,000 clones, over 70% of them seen just once. The sequenced sample consisted of PBMCs. The receptor source for this set is a young woman in good health and CMV-seronegative.

This clone was seen a few times. The genes are TRBV18 and TRBJ2-1, with D possibly being TRBD2 (5 bases). V was clipped by 5 bases and J by 7 bases, with 9 bases between them. CDR1 is KGHSH, CDR2 LQKENI, per germline. The CDR3 loop spans 12 amino acids. The CDR3, as DNA: TGTGCCAGCTCAACGGACTCTAATGAGCAGTTCTTC. This translates into CASSTDSNEQFF.

This clone turned up a few times. The chain combines TRBV7-2 with TRBJ1-5; 10 bases line up with TRBD1. Trimming took 4 bases from V and 7 from J; bases not matched to a gene: 7. Germline CDR1 and CDR2: SGHTA and FQGNSA. This CDR3 has 15 amino acids. The CDR3 here is CASSSGGQGSQPQHF. The CDR3 DNA reads TGTGCCAGCAGCTCTGGGGGACAGGGGAGCCAGCCCCAGCATTTT.

The chain couples TRBV7-9 to TRBJ2-7, with 9 nucleotides matching TRBD2. The CDR3 is 14 residues long. Unmatched junction bases numbered 9, after V lost 5 bases and J lost 7 bases. CDR1 is SEHNR and CDR2 is FQNEAQ in the germline V gene (reference sequence). In nucleotides, the CDR3 is TGTGCCAGCAGCCCCTTAGCGGGAGCTTGGGAGCAGTACTTC. This sequence encodes CASSPLAGAWEQYF. The full variable domain, its missing parts supplied by reference TRBV7-9 and TRBJ2-7, is DTGVSQNPRHKITKRGQNVTFRCDPISEHNRLYWYRQTLGQGPEFLTYFQNEAQLEKSRLLSDRFSAERPKGSFSTLEIQRTEQGDSAMYLCASSPLAGAWEQYFGPGTRLTVT.

The chain links TRBV14 to TRBJ2-7, with D perhaps TRBD2 (5 bases). V shed 2 bases and J shed 3 bases, with 8 bases lying between them. This CDR3 has 13 amino acids. The germline V gene has CDR1 SGHDN and CDR2 FVKESK. For the CDR3, the DNA is TGTGCCAGCAGCCAAATCACTAGCTACGAGCAGTACTTC. Translated, it gives CASSQITSYEQYF.

The chain is built from TRBV7-2 and TRBJ1-4; tentative D call: TRBD1 (5 bases). This CDR3 is built from 15 residues. The V and J ends lost 2 bases and 7 bases respectively, with 14 bases between them. Germline CDR1 and CDR2: SGHTA and FQGNSA. The DNA of the CDR3 is TGTGCCAGCAGCTTACCAGGCAGGGATGGTGAAAAACTGTTTTTT. Translated: CASSLPGRDGEKLFF.

The chain is built from TRBV10-2 and TRBJ2-3; 12 bases match TRBD2. This CDR3 is 16 amino acids long. CDR1 WSHSY and CDR2 SAAADI come from the germline V gene. The V gene end was trimmed by 6 bases and the J gene end by 5 bases; junction bases not matched to a gene: 9. The CDR3 region has the DNA TGCGCCAGCAGAAAGACTAGCGGGAGAGTCATAGATACGCAGTATTTT. The encoded protein is CASRKTSGRVIDTQYF.

The chain is built from TRBV5-1 and TRBJ2-5; perhaps TRBD2 as D (7 bases). CDR1 is SGHRS, CDR2 YFSETQ, per germline. Trimming removed 8 bases at V and 1 base at J, with 12 bases between. This CDR3 has 13 amino acids. CDR3 DNA sequence: TGCGCCAGGCCCGGGGGGCCCCAAGAGACCCAGTACTTC. This gives the protein CARPGGPQETQYF.

The rearrangement uses TRBV11-2 and TRBJ2-7; TRBD2 is a possible D gene (5 bases). CDR3 length: 13 amino acids. Germline assignment: CDR1 SGHAT and CDR2 FQNNGV. Trimming left V 2 bases short and J 6 bases short, with 11 bases between. CDR3 coding DNA: TGTGCCAGCAGCTTACTAGCCCCCGGCGAGCAGTACTTC. It translates to CASSLLAPGEQYF.

The chain joins TRBV7-2 to TRBJ1-5; 9 bases match TRBD1. CDR1 and CDR2 (germline): SGHTA, FQGNSA. This CDR3 spans 16 amino acids. V trimming: 4 bases; J trimming: 2 bases; junction bases outside the gene matches: 6. The CDR3 bases are TGTGCCAGCAGCTCCCGGGACAGGGAGGGCAATCAGCCCCAGCATTTT. It codes for CASSSRDREGNQPQHF.

The chain combines TRBV19 with TRBJ2-7; D is uncertain. This CDR3 contains 14 residues. The V end was cut by 4 bases, the J end by 0 bases, with 10 bases between. Germline loops: CDR1 LNHDA, CDR2 SQIVND (reference sequence). The CDR3 loop is CASSTGLSSYEQYF. The CDR3 region has the DNA TGTGCCAGTAGTACCGGGTTGAGCTCCTACGAGCAGTACTTC.

The chain couples TRBV2 to TRBJ1-1, with 9 nucleotides matching TRBD1. Germline assignment: CDR1 SNHLY and CDR2 FYNNEI. The CDR3 is 13 amino acids. Unmatched junction bases numbered 7, after V lost 8 bases and J lost 6 bases. The CDR3 protein is CASRGTGLSEAFF. In DNA form, the CDR3 reads TGTGCCAGCCGCGGGACAGGGCTCTCTGAAGCTTTCTTT.

This clone was counted between two and nine times. The V gene is TRBV6-5, the J gene TRBJ2-2, with 10 nucleotides matching TRBD1. Germline V CDR1 and CDR2: MNHEY, SVGAGI. The CDR3 runs to 15 residues. V shed 8 bases and J 6 bases; nucleotides not matched to a gene: 9. CDR3 amino acids: CASRAPGQGSGELFF. CDR3 DNA sequence: TGTGCCAGCCGGGCTCCGGGACAGGGGTCCGGGGAGCTGTTTTTT.

The V call is TRBV7-9, the J call TRBJ2-4, with 9 bases fitting TRBD2. This CDR3 contains 16 residues. The germline CDR1 and CDR2 sequences are SEHNR and FQNEAQ (reference sequence). V shed 8 bases, J shed 2 bases, and the junction held 10 bases outside the gene matches. The CDR3 DNA is TGTGCCAGCCTAGTTAGCGGGAGTGACACCAAAAACATTCAGTACTTC. Translated: CASLVSGSDTKNIQYF.

This sequence joins TRBV5-1 and TRBJ2-3; 9 bases fit TRBD2. V dropped 0 bases and J dropped 2; count of bases not matched to a gene: 4. The length of the CDR3 is 16 residues. Germline V gives CDR1 SGHRS, CDR2 YFSETQ. CDR3 residues: CASSLGAGGSTDTQYF. DNA of the CDR3: TGCGCCAGCAGCTTGGGGGCGGGAGGGTCCACAGATACGCAGTATTTT.

The chain employs TRBV6-5 and TRBJ1-5, with D perhaps matching TRBD1 (5 bases). Trimming removed 1 base at V and 6 bases at J, with 10 bases between. CDR1 is MNHEY and CDR2 is SVGAGI in the germline V gene. The CDR3 runs 14 residues. CDR3 DNA sequence: TGTGCCAGCAGTTACTGGCAGGGCAGTCAGCCCCAGCATTTT. It translates to CASSYWQGSQPQHF.

The genes are TRBV4-1 and TRBJ2-7, with TRBD2 matching over 9 bases. CDR1 is MGHRA and CDR2 is YSYEKL in the germline V gene. The length of the CDR3 is 15 residues. V gave up 4 bases and J gave up 4 bases; unmatched junction bases: 8. The CDR3 sequence is CASSLIAGVLYEQYF. CDR3 bases: TGCGCCAGCAGCCTTATAGCGGGAGTTCTTTACGAGCAGTACTTC.

V and J are TRBV7-9 and TRBJ2-3; D gene ambiguous. This CDR3 contains 13 residues. V lost 4 bases and J 6 bases, leaving 11 bases between the germline ends. Looked up from germline, CDR1 is SEHNR and CDR2 is FQNEAQ (reference sequence). The CDR3, as DNA: TGTGCCAGCAGCTCTGCCCACGCGGATACGCAGTATTTT. Amino acid sequence: CASSSAHADTQYF.

V usage is TRBV20-1 and J usage is TRBJ2-1, with D possibly TRBD1 on 5 matching bases. Germline V gene data show CDR1 as DFQATT and CDR2 as SNEGSKA (reference sequence). There are 11 residues in the CDR3. Trimming pared 4 bases from V and 5 bases from J, leaving 6 bases between. The CDR3 region is CSAKGHNEQFF. DNA for the CDR3: TGCAGTGCTAAGGGGCACAATGAGCAGTTCTTC.

The chain is built from TRBV6-5 and TRBJ2-1; the match to TRBD1 covers 8 bases. Losses at the gene ends were 2 bases for V and 7 bases for J; bases not matched to a gene: 7. CDR3 length: 15 amino acids. From germline, CDR1 is MNHEY and CDR2 SVGAGI. CDR3 amino acids: CASSYRQGQRNEQFF. CDR3 DNA sequence: TGTGCCAGCAGTTACCGACAGGGGCAGAGGAATGAGCAGTTCTTC.

This clone was counted between two and nine times. CDR3 sequence (DNA): TGTGCCATCAGTGGGACAGGGTCGAACACTGAAGCTTTCTTT. Protein sequence: CAISGTGSNTEAFF. The V call is TRBV10-3, the J call TRBJ1-1; 8 bases align to TRBD1. Germline assignment: CDR1 ENHRY and CDR2 SYGVKD. The CDR3 covers 14 residues. The junction had 2 bases not matched to a gene; V was cut back by 4 bases and J by 1 base.

The chain links TRBV30 to TRBJ1-2; TRBD1 might be the D (6 bases). Germline V CDR1 and CDR2: GTSNPN, SVGIG (reference sequence). There are 11 residues in the CDR3. The germline V and J ends were trimmed by 0 bases and 14 bases, with 13 bases remaining between them. CDR3 amino acids: CAWSVRGARTF. Here the CDR3 DNA reads TGTGCCTGGAGTGTACGGGGGGCGCGGACCTTC.

The chain is built from TRBV7-9 and TRBJ1-4; 7 nucleotides agree with TRBD1. The CDR3 spans 19 residues. Trimming cost V 5 bases and J 3 bases; bases outside gene matches: 18. Germline CDR1 is SEHNR and CDR2 is FQNEAQ (reference sequence). The CDR3 here is CASSPRPGQLKGANEKLFF. For the CDR3, the DNA is TGTGCCAGCAGCCCCCGCCCGGGACAGCTTAAGGGTGCTAATGAAAAACTGTTTTTT.

The CDR3 spells CASSDPRRASGGQETQYF. CDR3 nucleotides: TGTGCCAGTAGCGACCCCAGAAGGGCTAGCGGGGGTCAAGAGACCCAGTACTTC. The genes are TRBV19 and TRBJ2-5, with 10 bases that match TRBD2. The CDR3 length is 18 residues. CDR1 LNHDA and CDR2 SQIVND come from the germline V gene (reference sequence). After removal of 6 bases from V and 2 bases from J, the junction contained 15 bases not matched to a gene.